The clone carrying this T cell receptor beta chain was seen a few times. Its antigen is not identified. The second PCR ran roughly 6 to 11 cycles with a sample-barcoded 5' primer and J-beta primers. Each cDNA molecule was tagged by a template-switch adaptor that had 12 random nucleotides. TCRdb recomputed calls from the 5' RACE reads with MiXCR, one row per CDR3 protein. The table shows about 810,000 distinct CDR3 sequences, with around 36% occurring only once. This sample is drawn from a study of blood T cells in healthy people across ages. V was pared by 4 bases and J by 5 bases, with 13 bases of the junction left unmatched. This CDR3 is 16 amino acids long. Germline CDR1 is LGHDT and CDR2 is YNNKEL (reference sequence). Whole-study findings and limits: Across samples, TCR beta diversity tracked strongly with naive T cell percentage. The fall in TCR beta diversity per million T cells was roughly linear with age.

The sequenced sample consisted of blood. This TCR came from a young man in good health. The V gene is TRBV3-1, the J gene TRBJ1-1, with 7 positions matching TRBD1. CDR3 amino acids: CASSPRTGARRTEAFF. CDR3 sequence (DNA): TGTGCCAGCAGCCCCAGGACAGGAGCGCGGAGAACTGAAGCTTTCTTT.